These T cell receptor beta chains were read from a single sample in a study of cytomegalovirus exposure and HLA in healthy donors. The method was immunoSEQ multiplex PCR; TCRdb's version includes in-frame clones alone and lacks a portion of them. In the table there are some 150,000 clones, 76% of which are singletons. Sample: PBMCs. The receptors were sampled from a female donor in good health and CMV-seropositive. Each CDR3 is given without its conserved first and last residue. Each record gives: V gene, J gene, CDR3 protein.

V: TRBV30
J: TRBJ1-3
CDR3: AWSLRSSSGNTIY

V: TRBV6-1
J: TRBJ2-2
CDR3: ASSGRGWTGELF

V: TRBV18
J: TRBJ2-1
CDR3: ASSPLEGLRNEQF

V: TRBV29-1
J: TRBJ1-5
CDR3: SVKTGANQPQH

V: TRBV19
J: TRBJ1-1
CDR3: ASTGGPGTEAF

V: TRBV29-1
J: TRBJ2-1
CDR3: SVVNMIQGAANEQF

V: TRBV30
J: -
CDR3: AAGYNEQY

V: TRBV19
J: TRBJ2-2
CDR3: ASMSPHRGTGELF

V: TRBV5-5
J: TRBJ2-2
CDR3: ASSLGTINTGELF

V: TRBV27
J: TRBJ1-6
CDR3: ASSFLYNSPLH

V: TRBV18
J: TRBJ1-3
CDR3: ASSPLQGSGNTIY

V: TRBV5-4
J: TRBJ2-7
CDR3: ASSTTSGVREQY

V: TRBV19
J: TRBJ2-6
CDR3: ASSTYSGANVLT

V: TRBV7-9
J: TRBJ2-7
CDR3: ASSLKTLYEQY

V: TRBV27
J: TRBJ2-7
CDR3: ASSLAGGHEQY

V: TRBV28
J: TRBJ1-2
CDR3: ASLGQLYGYT

V: TRBV15
J: TRBJ2-7
CDR3: ATSSRTGPYEQY

V: TRBV30
J: TRBJ2-3
CDR3: AWSFGQGVADTQY

V: TRBV5-1
J: TRBJ1-4
CDR3: ASSLDSTNEKLF

V: TRBV27
J: TRBJ2-1
CDR3: ASSPGGASHEQF

V: TRBV7-9
J: TRBJ2-1
CDR3: ASSLETANNEQF

V: TRBV5-1
J: TRBJ1-1
CDR3: ASSSQPTGYFEAF

V: TRBV5-6
J: TRBJ1-6
CDR3: ASSSTGAGYNSPLH

V: TRBV19
J: TRBJ1-4
CDR3: ASSIIGRTGRGKLF

V: TRBV19
J: TRBJ2-5
CDR3: ASSQGEETQY

V: TRBV7-9
J: TRBJ2-3
CDR3: ASSQRAGGPTDTQY

V: TRBV11-1
J: TRBJ2-7
CDR3: ASSLAEVGYEQY

V: TRBV10-1
J: TRBJ2-1
CDR3: ASRRDREGVQF

V: TRBV5-1
J: TRBJ2-3
CDR3: ASSLIAGASTDTQY

V: TRBV30
J: TRBJ1-3
CDR3: AWRNTGGSGNTIY

V: TRBV19
J: TRBJ2-3
CDR3: ANSIQTGDTQY

V: TRBV5-1
J: TRBJ2-5
CDR3: ASSLVGNQGETQY

V: TRBV19
J: TRBJ1-1
CDR3: ASRGVTSTEAF

V: TRBV5-1
J: TRBJ2-1
CDR3: ASSGGLAGGVPYNEQF

V: TRBV29-1
J: TRBJ1-1
CDR3: SAEGGAGSTEAF

V: TRBV12-5
J: TRBJ2-1
CDR3: ASGRSGRPYNEQF

V: TRBV11-2
J: TRBJ2-5
CDR3: ASSLDAGQETQY

V: TRBV6-6
J: TRBJ1-4
CDR3: ASNTGQALLSEKLF

V: TRBV28
J: TRBJ1-6
CDR3: ASSSPPYDRGDH

V: TRBV6-1
J: TRBJ2-7
CDR3: ASRLEGGILSEQY

V: TRBV18
J: TRBJ2-1
CDR3: ASSPPTSGRIMGSYNEQF

V: TRBV5-4
J: TRBJ2-1
CDR3: ASSPTAGGLLYNEQF

V: TRBV2
J: TRBJ2-7
CDR3: ASSEYPGQKGYEQY

V: TRBV19
J: TRBJ2-1
CDR3: ASSMVPTSSASSYNEQF

V: TRBV4-1
J: -
CDR3: ASSQTNSAGSYEQY

V: TRBV4-1
J: TRBJ1-5
CDR3: ASSQVQEGQPQH

V: TRBV6-1
J: TRBJ1-2
CDR3: ASSETVYGYT

V: TRBV6-5
J: TRBJ2-3
CDR3: ASSSRTSGSTDTQY